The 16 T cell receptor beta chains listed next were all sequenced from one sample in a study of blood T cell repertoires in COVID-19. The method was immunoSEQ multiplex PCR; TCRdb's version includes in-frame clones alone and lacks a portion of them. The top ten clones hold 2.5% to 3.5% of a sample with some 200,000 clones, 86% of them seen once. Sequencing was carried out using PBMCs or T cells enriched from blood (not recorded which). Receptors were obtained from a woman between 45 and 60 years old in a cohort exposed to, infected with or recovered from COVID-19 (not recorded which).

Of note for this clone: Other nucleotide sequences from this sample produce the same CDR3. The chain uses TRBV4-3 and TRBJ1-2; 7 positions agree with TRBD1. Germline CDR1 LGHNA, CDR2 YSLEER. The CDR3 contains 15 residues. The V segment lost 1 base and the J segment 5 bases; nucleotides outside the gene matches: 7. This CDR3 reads CASSQGGGQPYGYTF. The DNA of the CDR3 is TGCGCCAGCAGCCAAGGTGGGGGACAGCCGTATGGCTACACCTTC.

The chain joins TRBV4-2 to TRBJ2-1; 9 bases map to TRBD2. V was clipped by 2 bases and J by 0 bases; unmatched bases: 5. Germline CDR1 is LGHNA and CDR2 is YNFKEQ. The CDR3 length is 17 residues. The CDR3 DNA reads TGTGCCAGCAGCCAAAGGGAGCGGGGGGTCTCCTACAATGAGCAGTTCTTC. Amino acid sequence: CASSQRERGVSYNEQFF.

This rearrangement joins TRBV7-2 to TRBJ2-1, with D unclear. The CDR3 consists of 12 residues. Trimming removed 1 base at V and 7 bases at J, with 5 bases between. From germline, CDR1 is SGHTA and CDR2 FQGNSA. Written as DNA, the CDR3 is TGTGCCAGCAGCTTAGTGACTAATGAGCAGTTCTTC. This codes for CASSLVTNEQFF.

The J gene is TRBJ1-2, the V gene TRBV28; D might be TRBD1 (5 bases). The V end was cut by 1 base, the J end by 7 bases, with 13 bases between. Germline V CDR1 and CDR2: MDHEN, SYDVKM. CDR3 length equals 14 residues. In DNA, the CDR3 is TGTGCCAGCAGTTTATATCGGCAGGGCTTTGGCTACACCTTC. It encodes CASSLYRQGFGYTF.

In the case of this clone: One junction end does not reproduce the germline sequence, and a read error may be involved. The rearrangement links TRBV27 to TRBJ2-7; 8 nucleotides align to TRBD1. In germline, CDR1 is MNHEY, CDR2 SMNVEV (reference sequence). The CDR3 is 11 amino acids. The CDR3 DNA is TGTGCCCATACCAGCGCCAGGGGGCACCCCTTC. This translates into CAHTSARGHPF.

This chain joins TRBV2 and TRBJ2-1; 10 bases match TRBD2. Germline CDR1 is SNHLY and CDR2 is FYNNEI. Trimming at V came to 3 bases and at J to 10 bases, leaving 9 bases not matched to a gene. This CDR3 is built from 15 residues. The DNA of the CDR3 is TGTGCCAGCAGTGATTTTAAGCGGGGGGGCCACGAGCAGTTCTTC. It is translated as CASSDFKRGGHEQFF.

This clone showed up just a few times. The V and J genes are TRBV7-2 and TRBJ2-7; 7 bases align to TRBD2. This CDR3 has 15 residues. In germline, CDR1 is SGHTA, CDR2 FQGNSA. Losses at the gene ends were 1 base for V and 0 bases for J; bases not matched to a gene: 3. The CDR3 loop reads CASSLGLAVSYEQYF. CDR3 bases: TGTGCCAGCAGCTTAGGGCTAGCGGTCTCCTACGAGCAGTACTTC.

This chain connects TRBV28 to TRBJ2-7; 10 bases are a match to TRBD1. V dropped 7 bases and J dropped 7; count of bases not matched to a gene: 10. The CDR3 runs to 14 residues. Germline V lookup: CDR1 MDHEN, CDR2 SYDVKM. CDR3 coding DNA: TGTGCCAGCACACTCCGGGACAGGGGAAATGAGCAGTACTTC. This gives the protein CASTLRDRGNEQYF.

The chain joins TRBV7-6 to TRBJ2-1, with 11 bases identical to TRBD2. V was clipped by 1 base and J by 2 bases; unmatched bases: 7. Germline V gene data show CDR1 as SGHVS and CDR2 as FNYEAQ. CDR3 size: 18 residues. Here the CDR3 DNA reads TGTGCCAGCAGCTTAGTAGTCCATAGCGGGGGGGCCTACAATGAGCAGTTCTTC. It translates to CASSLVVHSGGAYNEQFF.

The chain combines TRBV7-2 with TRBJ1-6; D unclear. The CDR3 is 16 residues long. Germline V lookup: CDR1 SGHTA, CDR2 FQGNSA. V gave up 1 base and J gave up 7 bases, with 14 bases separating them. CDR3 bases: TGTGCCAGCAGCTTAGGAGCGCAGCGAGAAAATTCACCCCTCCACTTT. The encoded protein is CASSLGAQRENSPLHF.

The CDR3 nucleotides read TGTGCCATCAGCGTCGACAGGGGGCTTCAGCCCCAGCATTTT. Protein sequence: CAISVDRGLQPQHF. The chain combines TRBV10-3 with TRBJ1-5; 10 nucleotides agree with TRBD1. With 6 bases clipped from V and 6 bases from J, the junction kept 5 bases outside the gene matches. Germline V gene data show CDR1 as ENHRY and CDR2 as SYGVKD. The CDR3 runs 14 residues.

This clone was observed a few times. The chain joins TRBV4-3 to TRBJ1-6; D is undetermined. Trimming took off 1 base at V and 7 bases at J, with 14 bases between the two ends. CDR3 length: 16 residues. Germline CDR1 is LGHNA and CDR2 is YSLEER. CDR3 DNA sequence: TGCGCCAGCAGCCAAGCATCCAACAGTGGGAATTCACCCCTCCACTTT. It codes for CASSQASNSGNSPLHF.

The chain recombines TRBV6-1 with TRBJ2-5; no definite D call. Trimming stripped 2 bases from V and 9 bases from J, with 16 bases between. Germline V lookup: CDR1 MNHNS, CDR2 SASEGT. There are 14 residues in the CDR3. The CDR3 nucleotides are TGTGCCAGCAGTGAATCAAGGAGCTACGGGTCCCAGTACTTC. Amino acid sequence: CASSESRSYGSQYF.

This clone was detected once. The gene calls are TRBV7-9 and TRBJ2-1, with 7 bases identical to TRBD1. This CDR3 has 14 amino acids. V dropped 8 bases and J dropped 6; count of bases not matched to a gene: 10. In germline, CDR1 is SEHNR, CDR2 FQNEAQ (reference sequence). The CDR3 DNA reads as TGTGCCAGCGGATACAGGGGTGGAGGCAATGAGCAGTTCTTC. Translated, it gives CASGYRGGGNEQFF.

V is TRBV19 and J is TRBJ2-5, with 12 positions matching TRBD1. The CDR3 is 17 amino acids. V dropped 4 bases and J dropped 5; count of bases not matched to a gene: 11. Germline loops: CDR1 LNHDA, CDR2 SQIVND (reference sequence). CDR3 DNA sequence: TGTGCCAGTAGTAGGGGAGTGGGACAGGGGGCTCGCGAGACCCAGTACTTC. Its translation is CASSRGVGQGARETQYF.

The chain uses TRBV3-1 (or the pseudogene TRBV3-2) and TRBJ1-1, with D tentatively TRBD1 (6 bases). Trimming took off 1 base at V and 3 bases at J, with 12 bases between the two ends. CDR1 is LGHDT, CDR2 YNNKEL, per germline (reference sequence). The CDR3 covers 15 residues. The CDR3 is CASSQARGRDTEAFF. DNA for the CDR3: TGTGCCAGCAGCCAAGCGAGGGGGAGGGACACTGAAGCTTTCTTT.